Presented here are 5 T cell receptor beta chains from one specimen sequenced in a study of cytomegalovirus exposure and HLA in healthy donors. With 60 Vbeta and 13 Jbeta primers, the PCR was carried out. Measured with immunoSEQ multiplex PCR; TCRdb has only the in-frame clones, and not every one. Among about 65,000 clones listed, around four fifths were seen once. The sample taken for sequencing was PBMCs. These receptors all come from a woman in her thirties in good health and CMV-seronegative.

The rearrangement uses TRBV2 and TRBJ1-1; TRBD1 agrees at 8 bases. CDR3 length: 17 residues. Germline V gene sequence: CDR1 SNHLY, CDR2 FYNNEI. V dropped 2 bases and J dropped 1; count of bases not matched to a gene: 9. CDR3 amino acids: CASSERGQVLGNTEAFF. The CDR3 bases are TGTGCCAGCAGTGAAAGGGGACAGGTTTTGGGGAACACTGAAGCTTTCTTT. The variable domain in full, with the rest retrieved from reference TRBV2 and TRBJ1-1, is EPEVTQTPSHQVTQMGQEVILRCVPISNHLYFYWYRQILGQKVEFLVSFYNNEISEKSEIFDDQFSVERPDGSNFTLKIRSTKLEDSAMYFCASSERGQVLGNTEAFFGQGTRLTVV.

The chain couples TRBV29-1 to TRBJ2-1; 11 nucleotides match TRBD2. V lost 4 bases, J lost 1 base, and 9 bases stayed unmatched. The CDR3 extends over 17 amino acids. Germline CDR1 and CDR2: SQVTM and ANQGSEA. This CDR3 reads CSVVGTSGVGSYNEQFF. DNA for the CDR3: TGCAGCGTTGTTGGGACTAGCGGTGTTGGGTCCTACAATGAGCAGTTCTTC.

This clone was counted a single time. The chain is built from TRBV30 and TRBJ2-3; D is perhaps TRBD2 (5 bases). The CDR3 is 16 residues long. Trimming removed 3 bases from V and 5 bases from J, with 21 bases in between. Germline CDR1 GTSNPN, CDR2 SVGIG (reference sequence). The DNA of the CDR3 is TGTGCCTGGAGCTTGAACCGGGATCCTAACAAAGATACGCAGTATTTT. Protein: CAWSLNRDPNKDTQYF.

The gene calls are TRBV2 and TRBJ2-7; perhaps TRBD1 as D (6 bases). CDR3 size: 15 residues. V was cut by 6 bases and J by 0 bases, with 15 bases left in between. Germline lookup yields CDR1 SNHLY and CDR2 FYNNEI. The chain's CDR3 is CASRVGQIRSYEQYF. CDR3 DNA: TGTGCCAGCAGAGTCGGACAGATTCGCTCCTACGAGCAGTACTTC.

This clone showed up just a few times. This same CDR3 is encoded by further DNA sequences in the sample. The CDR3 loop is CASSSSNSPLHF. The DNA of the CDR3 is TGTGCCAGCAGCTCCAGTAATTCACCCCTCCACTTT. This chain joins TRBV5-4 and TRBJ1-6; no reliable D call. CDR1 is SGHNT, CDR2 YYREEE, per germline (reference sequence). Deletions cut 3 bases from V and 6 bases from J, with 4 bases between. This CDR3 comprises 12 residues.